The 31 T cell receptor beta chains in this list originate from one sample, sequenced in a study of HIV-infected patients and healthy controls. No cell fractionation was done, so the repertoire covers all unsorted peripheral blood T cells. cDNA was made from roughly 470 ng RNA using alpha and beta constant primers. Separate chain-specific third strand synthesis with multiplexing indices produced the alpha and beta libraries. Each CDR3 protein gets one entry after TCRdb re-called the 5' RACE reads with MiXCR. The sample lists approximately 12,000 distinct CDR3 sequences, around a tenth occurring once. Specimen: blood, collected before antiretroviral therapy. Receptors originate from an adult with HIV infection. The donor label of this sample is uncertain.

This clonotype was seen many times. This sequence joins TRBV20-1 and TRBJ2-3, with a weak D call TRBD1 (6 bases). This CDR3 spans 14 amino acids. CDR1 DFQATT and CDR2 SNEGSKA come from the germline V gene (reference sequence). With 3 bases removed from V and 5 bases from J, the gap between germline ends came to 15 bases. The CDR3: CSASQPLRGDTQYF. CDR3 DNA: TGCAGTGCTAGCCAACCCCTCAGGGGAGATACGCAGTATTTT.

This clonotype ranks as medium-sized. The chain joins TRBV24-1 to TRBJ2-3; D remains unclear. The ends were cut back, 5 bases at V and 1 base at J, with 12 bases in the middle. This CDR3 contains 15 residues. The germline V gene has CDR1 KGHDR and CDR2 SFDVKD. CDR3 coding DNA: TGTGCCACCAGTGCTTCCGGGTCCCGCACAGATACGCAGTATTTT. Translating it yields CATSASGSRTDTQYF.

In its sample, this clonotype was seen many times. The chain links TRBV4-1 to TRBJ1-1; no reliable D call. The CDR3 runs 14 residues. CDR1 MGHRA and CDR2 YSYEKL come from the germline V gene. V was pared by 4 bases and J by 1 base, with 10 bases between. CDR3 loop: CASSPPLGNTEAFF. The CDR3 nucleotides read TGCGCCAGCAGCCCCCCGTTGGGGAACACTGAAGCTTTCTTT.

This clonotype was detected ten times or more. The chain has TRBV5-1 and TRBJ1-1; 9 nucleotides line up with TRBD1. The CDR3 length is 16 residues. Per the germline V gene, CDR1 is SGHRS and CDR2 is YFSETQ. The trim removed 3 bases at V and 7 bases at J, leaving 13 bases unmatched. The CDR3 loop is CASSSRQGGALFEAFF. In DNA form, the CDR3 reads TGCGCCAGCAGCTCTCGACAGGGGGGCGCCCTTTTTGAAGCTTTCTTT.

At least ten counts were recorded for this clonotype. The V and J genes are TRBV7-9 and TRBJ2-4, with a tentative D call TRBD2 (5 bases). Germline V CDR1 and CDR2: SEHNR, FQNEAQ (reference sequence). V lost 1 base and J lost 8, with 15 bases in between. CDR3 length: 15 amino acids. CDR3 nucleotide sequence: TGTGCCAGCAGCTTAGGGCAGCCCATGAGGGACATTCAGTACTTC. Translating gives CASSLGQPMRDIQYF.

This clonotype is classed as medium-sized. This chain joins TRBV5-1 and TRBJ2-3; 14 bases fit TRBD2. The CDR3 is 16 residues long. From germline, CDR1 is SGHRS and CDR2 YFSETQ. V dropped 7 bases and J dropped 5; count of bases not matched to a gene: 9. The CDR3: CASLTSGGAMVDTQYF. Here the CDR3 DNA reads TGCGCCAGCTTGACTAGCGGGGGGGCCATGGTAGATACGCAGTATTTT.

This clonotype was counted at least ten times. CDR3 protein: CASSVAPGKANTGELFF. As DNA, the CDR3 is TGTGCCAGCAGCGTAGCGCCGGGGAAAGCGAACACCGGGGAGCTGTTTTTT. The chain has TRBV9 and TRBJ2-2, with D maybe TRBD2 (5 bases). The CDR3 contains 17 residues. The germline gives CDR1 SGDLS, CDR2 YYNGEE. The V end was cut by 0 bases, the J end by 0 bases, with 12 bases between.

The rearrangement joins TRBV24-1 to TRBJ2-5, with a possible D match to TRBD2 (5 bases). Trimming removed 4 bases at V and 1 base at J, with 18 bases between. The CDR3 extends over 17 amino acids. Germline-derived CDR1 and CDR2 are KGHDR and SFDVKD. The CDR3 sequence: CATSDHRPRGSQETQYF. The CDR3 region has the DNA TGTGCCACCAGTGACCACCGACCGAGAGGGTCCCAAGAGACCCAGTACTTC.

This clonotype has a handful of counts. The chain combines TRBV5-1 with TRBJ2-1; D is ambiguous. The length of the CDR3 is 13 residues. V lost 0 bases and J 7 bases, leaving 8 bases between the germline ends. Looked up from germline, CDR1 is SGHRS and CDR2 is YFSETQ. The CDR3 DNA is TGCGCCAGCAGCTTGGACGTTGGGAATGAGCAGTTCTTC. It translates to CASSLDVGNEQFF.

V is TRBV6-5 and J is TRBJ2-4; D is uncertain. V was trimmed by 2 bases and J by 8 bases, leaving 10 bases between them. This CDR3 comprises 13 residues. Germline lookup yields CDR1 MNHEY and CDR2 SVGAGI. The CDR3 DNA reads TGTGCCAGCAGTTACCGATTGTCCGACATTCAGTACTTC. Protein product: CASSYRLSDIQYF.

For this clonotype: At one boundary the junction diverges from the germline segment, which might be a read error. The CDR3 DNA is TGTGCCAGCAGCCACCCTCTGTTGCCCGCCTACAATGAGCATTTCTTC. Translated: CASSHPLLPAYNEHFF. The chain recombines TRBV13 with TRBJ2-1; no clear D. The CDR3 covers 16 residues. CDR1 is PRHDT and CDR2 is FYEKMQ in the germline V gene (reference sequence).

This clonotype was picked up many times. The rearrangement uses TRBV15 and TRBJ1-6; D unclear. V lost 0 bases to trimming and J lost 8 bases, with 5 bases between them. The CDR3 has 13 residues. CDR1 LNHNV and CDR2 YYDKDF come from the germline V gene (reference sequence). The CDR3: CATSRDLDSPLHF. In DNA, the CDR3 is TGTGCCACCAGCAGAGATCTGGATTCACCCCTCCACTTT. The full variable domain, completed using reference TRBV15 and TRBJ1-6, is DAMVIQNPRYQVTQFGKPVTLSCSQTLNHNVMYWYQQKSSQAPKLLFHYYDKDFNNEADTPDNFQSRRPNTSFCFLDIRSPGLGDTAMYLCATSRDLDSPLHFGNGTRLTVT.

This clonotype was recorded at least ten times. The genes are TRBV5-4 and TRBJ2-7, with a tentative D call TRBD1 (7 bases). The germline gives CDR1 SGHNT, CDR2 YYREEE (reference sequence). V shed 4 bases and J shed 5 bases, with 10 bases lying between them. There are 12 residues in the CDR3. The CDR3 is CASSAGTDEQYF. In DNA, the CDR3 is TGTGCCAGCAGCGCGGGGACAGACGAGCAGTACTTC.

This clonotype was observed at least ten times. The chain is built from TRBV12-3 or TRBV12-4 and TRBJ1-2; 11 bases are shared with TRBD1. V lost 7 bases to trimming and J lost 7 bases; unmatched junction nucleotides: 11. There are 15 residues in the CDR3. CDR3 protein: CASTLGTGGTGGYTF. CDR3 bases: TGTGCCAGCACTTTGGGGACAGGGGGAACGGGTGGCTACACCTTC.

This clonotype was seen at least ten times. This chain connects TRBV5-1 to TRBJ2-1; 7 positions match TRBD1. After removal of 4 bases from V and 8 bases from J, the junction contained 15 bases not matched to a gene. In germline, CDR1 is SGHRS, CDR2 YFSETQ. The CDR3 spans 16 residues. The CDR3 DNA reads TGCGCCAGCAGCCTACTCATCGACAGGGATGGCGATGAGCAGTTCTTC. Its protein product is CASSLLIDRDGDEQFF.

V is TRBV5-4 and J is TRBJ2-1, with D possibly matching TRBD1 (6 bases). V gave up 3 bases and J gave up 3 bases, with 13 bases separating them. There are 15 residues in the CDR3. Per the germline V gene, CDR1 is SGHNT and CDR2 is YYREEE (reference sequence). For the CDR3, the DNA is TGTGCCAGCAGCTCAAACAGGGCCCTCTACAATGAGCAGTTCTTC. It encodes CASSSNRALYNEQFF.

In its sample, this clonotype ranks as medium-sized. This sequence joins TRBV11-2 and TRBJ1-4; TRBD1 might be the D (6 bases). V lost 5 bases and J lost 8, with 18 bases in between. CDR1 is SGHAT and CDR2 is FQNNGV in the germline V gene. The CDR3 is 15 amino acids. The CDR3 DNA is TGTGCCAGCAGCCAATTTGGGGGGCGCGGGGAAAAACTGTTTTTT. Translating it yields CASSQFGGRGEKLFF.

There are many counts of this clonotype. This rearrangement joins TRBV3-2 to TRBJ2-5; TRBD1 is taken as the D call from the table, unchecked against the DNA. TRBV3-2 has pseudogene status. The CDR3 runs 13 residues. For the CDR3, the DNA is TGTGCCAGCAGGTTGAGACCCCCCCATACCCAGTACTTC. Encoded protein: CASRLRPPHTQYF.

This clonotype was seen ten or more times. V usage is TRBV29-1 and J usage is TRBJ1-1, with D perhaps matching TRBD1 (5 bases). Looked up from germline, CDR1 is SQVTM and CDR2 is ANQGSEA. Trimming removed 4 bases from V and 8 bases from J, with 8 bases in between. The CDR3 consists of 10 residues. The DNA for the CDR3 is TGCAGCGTTGTACAGGCCGAAGCTTTCTTT. Translating it yields CSVVQAEAFF.

This clonotype was recorded many times. This chain joins TRBV7-9 and TRBJ2-3; D perhaps matches TRBD2 (6 bases). CDR1 and CDR2 from the germline V gene are SEHNR and FQNEAQ (reference sequence). Trimming removed 1 base from V and 1 base from J, with 6 bases in between. This CDR3 is 14 amino acids long. The CDR3 reads CASSLERGTDTQYF. CDR3 in DNA: TGTGCCAGCAGCTTAGAGCGGGGCACAGATACGCAGTATTTT.

CDR3 loop: CASSITPGQGVGYTF. CDR3 nucleotide sequence: TGTGCCAGTAGTATAACCCCGGGACAGGGGGTTGGCTACACCTTC. The chain recombines TRBV19 with TRBJ1-2, with TRBD1 identical over 11 bases. V trimming: 2 bases; J trimming: 7 bases; junction bases outside the gene matches: 6. This CDR3 comprises 15 residues. Germline-derived CDR1 and CDR2 are LNHDA and SQIVND (reference sequence).

This clonotype was recorded many times. The chain recombines TRBV10-1 with TRBJ2-3, with a tentative D call TRBD2 (6 bases). V was shortened by 3 bases and J by 4 bases, with 14 bases between the two germline ends. Germline V gene sequence: CDR1 WNHNN, CDR2 SYGVQD (reference sequence). This CDR3 has 15 residues. The chain's CDR3 is CASSDEFGSADTQYF. Here the CDR3 DNA reads TGCGCCAGCAGTGACGAGTTCGGGAGCGCAGATACGCAGTATTTT.

Many counts were recorded for this clonotype. This sequence joins TRBV5-1 and TRBJ2-7; D is unclear. The CDR3 extends over 14 amino acids. The V end was cut by 0 bases, the J end by 2 bases, with 9 bases between. Per the germline V gene, CDR1 is SGHRS and CDR2 is YFSETQ. CDR3 residues: CASSLAKATYEQYF. The CDR3 DNA reads TGCGCCAGCAGCTTGGCGAAGGCCACCTACGAGCAGTACTTC.

Many counts were recorded for this clonotype. V usage is TRBV2 and J usage is TRBJ1-1; D may be TRBD1 (6 bases). The germline CDR1 and CDR2 sequences are SNHLY and FYNNEI. V lost 7 bases and J 1 base, leaving 7 bases between the germline ends. The CDR3 covers 12 residues. In DNA form, the CDR3 reads TGTGCCAGCAACAGGGCGAACACTGAAGCTTTCTTT. Protein sequence: CASNRANTEAFF.

This clonotype was seen many times. The CDR3 protein is CASSFISFGTENEQFF. CDR3 sequence (DNA): TGTGCCAGCAGTTTCATCTCCTTTGGGACAGAAAATGAGCAGTTCTTC. J is TRBJ2-1 and V is TRBV27, with 7 bases fitting TRBD1. CDR3 length equals 16 residues. The germline gives CDR1 MNHEY, CDR2 SMNVEV (reference sequence). Losses at the gene ends were 3 bases for V and 7 bases for J; bases not matched to a gene: 12.

This clonotype was observed at least ten times. V usage is TRBV29-1 and J usage is TRBJ2-7; tentatively, D is TRBD1 or TRBD2 (5 bases each). The CDR3 consists of 12 residues. Germline CDR1 reads SQVTM; CDR2 reads ANQGSEA. The V end lost 7 bases, the J end lost 0 bases, and 10 bases lay between the germline ends. The chain's CDR3 is CSARDGSYEQYF. The CDR3 region has the DNA TGCAGCGCCCGGGACGGCTCCTACGAGCAGTACTTC.

The table lists this clonotype with many counts. J is TRBJ2-2 and V is TRBV2; 8 nucleotides match TRBD1. The germline gives CDR1 SNHLY, CDR2 FYNNEI. The CDR3 runs to 15 residues. Trimming cost V 6 bases and J 3 bases; bases outside gene matches: 6. CDR3 sequence (DNA): TGTGCCAGCAGACCTCCAGGGGGCGACACCGGGGAGCTGTTTTTT. Residues: CASRPPGGDTGELFF. The whole variable domain, remainder taken from reference TRBV2 and TRBJ2-2, is EPEVTQTPSHQVTQMGQEVILRCVPISNHLYFYWYRQILGQKVEFLVSFYNNEISEKSEIFDDQFSVERPDGSNFTLKIRSTKLEDSAMYFCASRPPGGDTGELFFGEGSRLTVL.

This clonotype is medium-sized by share. One end of the junction varies from germline; a read error may be responsible. V gene TRBV7-8 combines with J gene TRBJ2-7; 11 nucleotides agree with TRBD2. Germline V lookup: CDR1 SGHVS, CDR2 FQNEAQ. The CDR3 is 15 residues long. The CDR3 DNA reads as TGTGCCAGCAGCCTAGCGGGAGGCCTCTCCTACGAGCAGTACTTC. Its translation is CASSLAGGLSYEQYF.

In its sample, this clonotype was seen many times. The gene calls are TRBV6-6 and TRBJ1-5; D gene unclear. CDR1 and CDR2 (germline): MNHNY, SVGAGI (reference sequence). The CDR3 has 12 amino acids. Trimming shortened V by 4 bases and J by 3 bases, and 4 bases separated the two germline ends. The CDR3 sequence: CASSLPNQPQHF. Written as DNA, the CDR3 is TGTGCCAGCAGTTTACCCAATCAGCCCCAGCATTTT.

This clonotype was recorded many times. This chain joins TRBV7-8 and TRBJ2-1, with 7 nucleotides matching TRBD2. V shed 5 bases and J 10 bases; nucleotides not matched to a gene: 8. This CDR3 is built from 13 residues. Germline loops: CDR1 SGHVS, CDR2 FQNEAQ. The CDR3 DNA reads as TGTGCCAGCAGCCCGGCGACTAGCAACGAGCAGTTCTTC. It specifies CASSPATSNEQFF.

This clonotype was observed at least ten times. The chain is built from TRBV7-8 and TRBJ2-7; D is possibly TRBD2 (6 bases). V dropped 5 bases and J dropped 3 bases, with 11 bases sitting between them. Germline V gene sequence: CDR1 SGHVS, CDR2 FQNEAQ. The CDR3 length is 13 residues. This chain's CDR3 is CASSPGTYYEQYF. For the CDR3, the DNA is TGTGCCAGCAGCCCCGGGACTTACTACGAGCAGTACTTC.